Given below is one TCR beta chain in context. The antigen is undetermined. This CDR3 region has 15 residues. V was cut by 3 bases and J by 5 bases, with 13 bases left in between. Per the germline V gene, CDR1 is LNHDA and CDR2 is SQIVND (reference sequence). This entry comes from a study of PD-L1 blockade in urothelial cancer. At the level of the study: Most patients, about 85% of the roughly 30, were males with bladder-origin cancer. Prior chemotherapy in patients spanned 0 to 3 regimens.

Overall study findings and caveats: It was durable-benefit patients whose tumor-associated blood clones expanded more at 3 weeks.

The time point here: peripheral blood 6 weeks after treatment start. Measured with immunoSEQ multiplex PCR; TCRdb has only the in-frame clones, and not every one. The table lists tens of thousands of clones, about four fifths of them singletons. The clonotype originates from a man in his 70s with urothelial cancer. Sequencing was performed on PBMCs, taken around atezolizumab (anti-PD-L1) treatment. The V gene is TRBV19, the J gene TRBJ2-2; D might be TRBD2 (5 bases). The CDR3: CASSISSDSTGELFF. CDR3 DNA sequence: TGTGCCAGTAGTATTTCGTCGGACTCAACCGGGGAGCTGTTTTTT.